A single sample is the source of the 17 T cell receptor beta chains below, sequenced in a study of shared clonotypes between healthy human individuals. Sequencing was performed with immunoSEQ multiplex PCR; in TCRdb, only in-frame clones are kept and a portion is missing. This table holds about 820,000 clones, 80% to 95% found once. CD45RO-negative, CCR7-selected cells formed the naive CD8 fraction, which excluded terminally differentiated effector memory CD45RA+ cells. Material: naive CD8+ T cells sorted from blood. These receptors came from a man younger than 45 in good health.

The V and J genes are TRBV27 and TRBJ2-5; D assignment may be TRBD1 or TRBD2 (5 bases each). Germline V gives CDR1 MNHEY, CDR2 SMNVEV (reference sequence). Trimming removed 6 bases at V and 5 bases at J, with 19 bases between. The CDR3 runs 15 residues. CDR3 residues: CASSRERYLSETQYF. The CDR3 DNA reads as TGTGCCAGCAGCAGGGAGAGGTACCTTTCGGAGACCCAGTACTTC.

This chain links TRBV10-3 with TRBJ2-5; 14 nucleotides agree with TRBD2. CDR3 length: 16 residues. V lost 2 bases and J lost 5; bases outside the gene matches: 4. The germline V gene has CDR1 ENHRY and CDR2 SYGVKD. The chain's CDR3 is CAISEGLAGGLETQYF. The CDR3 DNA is TGTGCCATCAGTGAGGGACTAGCGGGAGGTCTTGAGACCCAGTACTTC.

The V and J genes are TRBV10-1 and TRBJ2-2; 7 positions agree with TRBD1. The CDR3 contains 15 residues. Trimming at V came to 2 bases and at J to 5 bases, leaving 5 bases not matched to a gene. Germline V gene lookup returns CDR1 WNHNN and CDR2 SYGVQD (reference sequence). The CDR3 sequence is CASSEHRGGTGELFF. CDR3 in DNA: TGCGCCAGCAGTGAGCACAGGGGTGGTACCGGGGAGCTGTTTTTT.

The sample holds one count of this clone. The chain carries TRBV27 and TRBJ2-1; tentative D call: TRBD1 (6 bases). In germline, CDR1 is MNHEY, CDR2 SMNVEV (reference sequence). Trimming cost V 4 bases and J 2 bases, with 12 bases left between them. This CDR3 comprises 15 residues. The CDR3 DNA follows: TGTGCCAGCAGTTCAGGGGCGACACCCTACAATGAGCAGTTCTTC. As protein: CASSSGATPYNEQFF.

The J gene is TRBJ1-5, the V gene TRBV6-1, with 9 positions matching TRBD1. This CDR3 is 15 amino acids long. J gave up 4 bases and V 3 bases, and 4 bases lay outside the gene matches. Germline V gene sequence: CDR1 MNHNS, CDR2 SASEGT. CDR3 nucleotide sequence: TGTGCCAGCAGTGACGGACAGGGGAGAAATCAGCCCCAGCATTTT. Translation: CASSDGQGRNQPQHF.

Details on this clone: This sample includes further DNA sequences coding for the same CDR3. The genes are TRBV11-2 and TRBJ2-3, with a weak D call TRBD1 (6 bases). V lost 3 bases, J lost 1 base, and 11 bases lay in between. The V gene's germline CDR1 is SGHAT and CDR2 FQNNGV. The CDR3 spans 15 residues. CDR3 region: CASSLGAGGTDTQYF. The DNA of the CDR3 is TGTGCCAGCAGCTTGGGGGCAGGGGGCACAGATACGCAGTATTTT.

DNA for the CDR3: TGCAGCGTTTACCCGGGGTCGGAGACCCAGTACTTC. Its translation: CSVYPGSETQYF. V and J are TRBV29-1 and TRBJ2-5, with a tentative D call TRBD2 (5 bases). Per the germline V gene, CDR1 is SQVTM and CDR2 is ANQGSEA. Trimming took off 5 bases at V and 5 bases at J, with 12 bases between the two ends. The CDR3 consists of 12 residues.

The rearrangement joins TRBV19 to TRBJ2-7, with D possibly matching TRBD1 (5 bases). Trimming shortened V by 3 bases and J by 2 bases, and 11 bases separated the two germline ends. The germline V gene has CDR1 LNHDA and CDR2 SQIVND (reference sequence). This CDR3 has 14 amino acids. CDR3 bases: TGTGCCAGTAGTATGAAGGGGCTGACCTACGAGCAGTACTTC. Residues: CASSMKGLTYEQYF.

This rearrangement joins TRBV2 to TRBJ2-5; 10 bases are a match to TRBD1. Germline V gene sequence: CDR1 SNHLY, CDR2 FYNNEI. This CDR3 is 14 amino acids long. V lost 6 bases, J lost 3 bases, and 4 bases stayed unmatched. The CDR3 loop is CASSPGTGEETQYF. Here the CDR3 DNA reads TGTGCCAGCAGCCCCGGGACAGGGGAAGAGACCCAGTACTTC. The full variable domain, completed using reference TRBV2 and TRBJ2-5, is EPEVTQTPSHQVTQMGQEVILRCVPISNHLYFYWYRQILGQKVEFLVSFYNNEISEKSEIFDDQFSVERPDGSNFTLKIRSTKLEDSAMYFCASSPGTGEETQYFGPGTRLLVL.

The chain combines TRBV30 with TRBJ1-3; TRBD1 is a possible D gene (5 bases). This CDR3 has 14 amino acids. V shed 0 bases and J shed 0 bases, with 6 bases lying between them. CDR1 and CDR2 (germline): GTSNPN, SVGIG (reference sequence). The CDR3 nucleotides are TGTGCCTGGAGTGTACAGGTCTCTGGAAACACCATATATTTT. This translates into CAWSVQVSGNTIYF.

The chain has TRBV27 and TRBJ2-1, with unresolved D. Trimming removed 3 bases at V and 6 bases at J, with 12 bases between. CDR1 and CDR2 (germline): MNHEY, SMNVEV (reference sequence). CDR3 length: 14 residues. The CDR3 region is CASSFYLGFNEQFF. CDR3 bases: TGTGCCAGCAGTTTTTATTTAGGTTTCAATGAGCAGTTCTTC.

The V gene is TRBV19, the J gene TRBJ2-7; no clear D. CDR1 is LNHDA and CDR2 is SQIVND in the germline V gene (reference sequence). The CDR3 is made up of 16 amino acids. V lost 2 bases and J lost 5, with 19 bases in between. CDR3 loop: CASSILVGQGLNEQYF. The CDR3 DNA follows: TGTGCCAGTAGTATATTGGTGGGCCAAGGCTTAAACGAGCAGTACTTC. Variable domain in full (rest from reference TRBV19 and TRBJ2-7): DGGITQSPKYLFRKEGQNVTLSCEQNLNHDAMYWYRQDPGQGLRLIYYSQIVNDFQKGDIAEGYSVSREKKESFPLTVTSAQKNPTAFYLCASSILVGQGLNEQYFGPGTRLTVT.

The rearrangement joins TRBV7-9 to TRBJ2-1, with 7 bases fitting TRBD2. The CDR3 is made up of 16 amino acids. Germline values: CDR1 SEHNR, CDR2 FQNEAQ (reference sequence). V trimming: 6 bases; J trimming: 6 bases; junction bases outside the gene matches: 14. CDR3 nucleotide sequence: TGTGCCAGCAGAGCCTCGGAGGGAGGGAAGCCCAATGAGCAGTTCTTC. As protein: CASRASEGGKPNEQFF. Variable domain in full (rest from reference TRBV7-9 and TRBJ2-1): DTGVSQNPRHKITKRGQNVTFRCDPISEHNRLYWYRQTLGQGPEFLTYFQNEAQLEKSRLLSDRFSAERPKGSFSTLEIQRTEQGDSAMYLCASRASEGGKPNEQFFGPGTRLTVL.

The DNA for the CDR3 is TGTGCCAGCAGTGAAGCGAAGGGGAAAGGGTATAGCAATCAGCCCCAGCATTTT. This encodes CASSEAKGKGYSNQPQHF. The chain uses TRBV6-1 and TRBJ1-5; tentatively, D is TRBD1 (5 bases). There are 18 residues in the CDR3. V was cut by 0 bases and J by 0 bases, with 15 bases left in between. Looked up from germline, CDR1 is MNHNS and CDR2 is SASEGT.

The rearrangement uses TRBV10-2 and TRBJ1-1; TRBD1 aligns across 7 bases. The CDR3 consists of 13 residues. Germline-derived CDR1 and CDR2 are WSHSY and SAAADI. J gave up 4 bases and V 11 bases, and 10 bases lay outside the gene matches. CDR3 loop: CADGQDVGTEAFF. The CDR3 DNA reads TGCGCCGACGGACAGGATGTGGGCACTGAAGCTTTCTTT.

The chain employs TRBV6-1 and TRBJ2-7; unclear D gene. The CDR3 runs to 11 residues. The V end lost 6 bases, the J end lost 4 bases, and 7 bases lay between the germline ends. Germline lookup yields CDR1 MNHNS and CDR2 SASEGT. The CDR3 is CASSATYEQYF. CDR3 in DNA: TGTGCCAGCAGCGCGACTTACGAGCAGTACTTC.

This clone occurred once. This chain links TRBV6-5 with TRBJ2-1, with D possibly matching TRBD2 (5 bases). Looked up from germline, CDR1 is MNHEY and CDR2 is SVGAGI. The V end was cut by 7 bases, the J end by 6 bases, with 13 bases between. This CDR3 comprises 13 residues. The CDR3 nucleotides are TGTGCCAGCATCGACCCGGAGGTCAATGAGCAGTTCTTC. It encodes CASIDPEVNEQFF.